These T cell receptor beta chains were read from a single sample in a study of cytomegalovirus exposure and HLA in healthy donors. Sequenced by immunoSEQ multiplex PCR; TCRdb stores in-frame clones only, minus some. The sample lists 90,000 or so clones, approximately 81% occurring once. Material: PBMCs. These receptors all stem from a man between 18 and 35 years old in good health and CMV-seropositive. Each CDR3 is given with its conserved first and last residue. Each record gives: J gene, clone size, D gene, V gene, CDR3 protein, CDR3 DNA. A D gene is named only where the DNA matches it firmly. Size is omitted from some rows. Given values are once, few, many or a class for expanded clones.

TRBJ2-2 - TRBD2 TRBV5-1 CASSGGLAGATGELFF TGCGCCAGCAGCGGGGGACTAGCGGGAGCCACCGGGGAGCTGTTTTTT
TRBJ1-1 - TRBD1 TRBV7-9 CASSLGGTEEAFF TGTGCCAGCAGCTTAGGTGGGACAGAAGAAGCTTTCTTT
TRBJ2-2 - TRBD1 TRBV5-1 CASSRQGNGELFF TGCGCCAGCAGCAGACAGGGAAACGGGGAGCTGTTTTTT
TRBJ2-1 - - TRBV5-1 CASSSSDYNEQFF TGCGCCAGCAGTTCTAGCGACTACAATGAGCAGTTCTTC
TRBJ1-2 - - TRBV5-1 CASSLQDTNYGYTF TGCGCCAGCAGCCTACAGGATACCAACTATGGCTACACCTTC
TRBJ2-7 - TRBD2 TRBV2 CASSDWSGGYEQYF TGTGCCAGCAGTGACTGGTCGGGGGGATACGAGCAGTACTTC
TRBJ2-5 - - TRBV5-6 CASSFQSGLETQYF TGTGCCAGCAGCTTTCAATCAGGGCTGGAGACCCAGTACTTC
TRBJ1-5 - - TRBV2 CASSALYSNQPQHF TGTGCCAGCAGTGCTCTATATAGCAATCAGCCCCAGCATTTT
TRBJ1-1 - - TRBV27 CASSPLGRGNTEAFF TGTGCCAGCAGTCCACTGGGGCGGGGGAACACTGAAGCTTTCTTT
TRBJ2-5 - - TRBV6-4 CASSDLQETQYF TGTGCCAGCAGTGACCTTCAAGAGACCCAGTACTTC
TRBJ2-1 - TRBD2 TRBV7-2 CASSLDAGGAYNEQFF TGTGCCAGCAGCTTAGATGCGGGAGGAGCCTACAATGAGCAGTTCTTC
TRBJ2-1 few TRBD2 TRBV5-4 CASSSGTSAYNEQFF TGTGCCAGCAGCTCCGGGACTAGCGCCTACAATGAGCAGTTCTTC
TRBJ1-2 - - TRBV7-9 CASSFPSNRYGYTF TGTGCCAGCAGCTTTCCCTCCAATAGATATGGCTACACCTTC
TRBJ2-5 - TRBD2 TRBV6-5 CASSKTSGSGETQYF TGTGCCAGCAGTAAAACTAGCGGGAGCGGGGAGACCCAGTACTTC
TRBJ1-1 - TRBD1 TRBV29-1 CSVGRQGLTEAFF TGCAGCGTTGGAAGACAGGGACTGACTGAAGCTTTCTTT
TRBJ2-5 - TRBD1 TRBV7-6 CASSPRGDRVRGQETQYF TGTGCCAGCAGCCCGAGAGGGGACAGGGTAAGAGGACAAGAGACCCAGTACTTC
TRBJ2-2 - TRBD2 TRBV4-1 CASSQAALAGGPPGTGELFF TGCGCCAGCAGCCAGGCGGCGCTAGCGGGAGGGCCCCCCGGCACCGGGGAGCTGTTTTTT
TRBJ2-1 few - TRBV27 CASSLDSASMQFF TGTGCCAGCAGTCTGGACTCGGCTAGTATGCAGTTCTTC
TRBJ2-3 - - TRBV6-1 CASSVAAATDTQYF TGTGCCAGCAGTGTTGCTGCAGCGACAGATACGCAGTATTTT
TRBJ1-3 - - TRBV7-8 CASSPKQGSGNTIYF TGTGCCAGCAGCCCTAAACAGGGTTCTGGAAACACCATATATTTT
TRBJ2-5 - TRBD2 TRBV7-9 CASSATSEHQETQYF TGTGCCAGCAGCGCTACTAGCGAGCACCAAGAGACCCAGTACTTC
TRBJ1-2 few - TRBV7-9 CASSLSRDYGYTF TGTGCCAGCAGCTTAAGCAGGGACTATGGCTACACCTTC
TRBJ2-7 - TRBD2 TRBV27 CATSAWGGSNPYEQYF TGTGCCACTAGCGCATGGGGGGGTTCTAACCCCTACGAGCAGTACTTC
TRBJ2-3 - TRBD2 TRBV7-9 CASSFGGLGTDTQYF TGTGCCAGCAGCTTCGGAGGACTAGGGACAGATACGCAGTATTTT
TRBJ1-5 once TRBD1 TRBV5-1 CASSPRDRVSNQPQHF TGCGCCAGCAGCCCCCGGGACAGGGTTAGCAATCAGCCCCAGCATTTT
TRBJ1-2 few - TRBV6-5 CASRYTSQGGYGYTF TGTGCCAGCAGGTATACATCACAGGGTGGCTATGGCTACACCTTC
TRBJ1-5 - - TRBV6-1 CASSEPGFYSNQPQHF TGTGCCAGCAGTGAACCCGGGTTTTATAGCAATCAGCCCCAGCATTTT
TRBJ2-2 - - TRBV27 CASRRVTGELFF TGTGCCAGCAGGCGGGTCACCGGGGAGCTGTTTTTT
TRBJ1-5 - - TRBV27 CASSTSSNQPQHF TGTGCCAGCAGTACTAGCTCAAATCAGCCCCAGCATTTT
TRBJ1-4 few - TRBV2 CASSRDSGTATNEKLFF TGTGCCAGCAGTCGGGACTCGGGGACTGCAACTAATGAAAAACTGTTTTTT
TRBJ2-3 - TRBD2 TRBV30 CAWTWAGVGADTQYF TGTGCCTGGACCTGGGCGGGAGTAGGAGCAGATACGCAGTATTTT
TRBJ1-2 - TRBD1 TRBV6-5 CASSYGTGGYGYTF TGTGCCAGCAGTTACGGGACAGGGGGCTATGGCTACACCTTC
TRBJ1-4 - - TRBV6-5 CASSFRGSTNEKLFF TGTGCCAGCAGTTTCAGGGGTTCAACTAATGAAAAACTGTTTTTT
TRBJ2-5 - - TRBV5-1 CASSTTASGETQYF TGCGCCAGCAGCACGACAGCGTCTGGGGAGACCCAGTACTTC
TRBJ1-2 - TRBD1 TRBV9 CASTLGQGANYGYTF TGTGCCAGCACCCTCGGACAGGGGGCCAACTATGGCTACACCTTC
TRBJ2-1 - - TRBV4-2 CASSQDRWETLGRNEQFF TGTGCCAGCAGCCAAGATCGGTGGGAGACCCTGGGGAGGAATGAGCAGTTCTTC
TRBJ2-1 - TRBD2 TRBV9 CASGPGLKREGDNEQFF TGTGCCAGCGGACCCGGACTCAAGCGGGAGGGGGACAATGAGCAGTTCTTC
TRBJ2-7 once TRBD2 TRBV2 CASSESSSGSGEQYF TGTGCCAGCAGTGAATCGTCTAGCGGGAGTGGAGAGCAGTACTTC
TRBJ1-3 - TRBD1 TRBV7-2 CASSPQVDRAGNTIYF TGTGCCAGCAGCCCGCAGGTGGACAGGGCTGGAAACACCATATATTTT
TRBJ1-1 - TRBD1 TRBV7-3 CASSPQRCRTGAMNTEAFF TGTGCCAGCAGCCCCCAAAGGTGCCGGACAGGGGCCATGAACACTGAAGCTTTCTTT
TRBJ2-1 - TRBD2 TRBV6-6 CASSRGLAGLNNEQFF TGTGCCAGCTCACGAGGACTAGCGGGGTTAAACAATGAGCAGTTCTTC
TRBJ1-1 - - TRBV11-2 CASSLDPGRVRTEAFF TGTGCCAGCAGCTTAGATCCCGGCAGGGTGCGGACTGAAGCTTTCTTT
TRBJ2-1 - - TRBV18 CASSPVKGGNEQFF TGTGCCAGCTCACCAGTCAAAGGGGGCAATGAGCAGTTCTTC
TRBJ2-1 - TRBD1 TRBV28 CASTVMGQGDYNEQFF TGTGCCAGCACCGTTATGGGACAGGGGGATTACAATGAGCAGTTCTTC
TRBJ1-1 - TRBD1 TRBV18 CASSPRLTGTGNTEAFF TGTGCCAGCTCACCGCGTTTAACCGGGACAGGGAACACTGAAGCTTTCTTT
TRBJ2-5 - - TRBV7-6 CASSLRGYETQYF TGTGCCAGCAGCCTGAGGGGGTATGAGACCCAGTACTTC
TRBJ1-1 - - TRBV13 CASSLEQHTEAFF TGTGCCAGCAGCTTAGAACAGCACACTGAAGCTTTCTTT
TRBJ2-2 many TRBD2 TRBV7-9 CASSLLAGGTGELFF TGTGCCAGCAGCCTACTAGCGGGAGGGACCGGGGAGCTGTTTTTT
TRBJ1-5 - TRBD1 TRBV2 CASSYRPGQDQPQHF TGTGCCAGCAGTTATCGGCCGGGACAGGATCAGCCCCAGCATTTT
TRBJ2-3 - TRBD2 TRBV25-1 CASNLAGGPTDTQYF TGTGCCAGCAATCTAGCGGGAGGGCCCACAGATACGCAGTATTTT